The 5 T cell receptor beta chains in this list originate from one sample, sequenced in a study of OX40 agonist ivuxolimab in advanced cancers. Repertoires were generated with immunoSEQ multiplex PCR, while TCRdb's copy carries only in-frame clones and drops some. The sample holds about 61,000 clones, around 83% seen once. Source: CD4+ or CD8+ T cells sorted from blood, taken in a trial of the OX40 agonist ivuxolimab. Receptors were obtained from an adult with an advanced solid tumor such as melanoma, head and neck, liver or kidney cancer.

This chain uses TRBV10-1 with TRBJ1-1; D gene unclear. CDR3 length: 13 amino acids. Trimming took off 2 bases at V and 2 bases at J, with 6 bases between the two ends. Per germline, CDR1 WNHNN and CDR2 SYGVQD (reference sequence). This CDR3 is CASSEEPNTEAFF. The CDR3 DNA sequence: TGCGCCAGCAGTGAGGAACCAAACACTGAAGCTTTCTTT.

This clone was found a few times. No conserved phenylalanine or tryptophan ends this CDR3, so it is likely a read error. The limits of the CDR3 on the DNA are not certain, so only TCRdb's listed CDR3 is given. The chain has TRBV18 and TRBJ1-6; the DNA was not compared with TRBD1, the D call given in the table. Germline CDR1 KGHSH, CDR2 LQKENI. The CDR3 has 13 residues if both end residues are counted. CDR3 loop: CASSPGPGQALEV.

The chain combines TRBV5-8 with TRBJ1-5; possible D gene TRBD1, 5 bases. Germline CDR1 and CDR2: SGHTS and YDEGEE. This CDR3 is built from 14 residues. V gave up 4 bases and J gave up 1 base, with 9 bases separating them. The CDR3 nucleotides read TGTGCCAGCAGCACACAGGACAGCAATCAGCCCCAGCATTTT. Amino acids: CASSTQDSNQPQHF.

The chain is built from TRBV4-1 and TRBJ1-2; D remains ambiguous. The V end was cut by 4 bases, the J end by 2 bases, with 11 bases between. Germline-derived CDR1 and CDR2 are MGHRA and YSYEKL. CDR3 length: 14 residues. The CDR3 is CASSPQLLNYGYTF. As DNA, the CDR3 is TGCGCCAGCAGCCCACAACTCCTGAACTATGGCTACACCTTC.

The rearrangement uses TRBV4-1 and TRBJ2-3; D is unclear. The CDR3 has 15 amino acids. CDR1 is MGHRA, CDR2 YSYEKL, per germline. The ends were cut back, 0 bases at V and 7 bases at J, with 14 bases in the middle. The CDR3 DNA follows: TGCGCCAGCAGCCAAGAGCCCCGGACGATTTATACGCAGTATTTT. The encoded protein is CASSQEPRTIYTQYF.